The source of this T cell receptor beta chain is a study of breast tumors, draining lymph nodes, adjacent tissues. Study results and caveats: Compared with basal-like, luminal-like tumors shared significantly more repertoire with nontumor tissue. Tumor T cell lymph node origin was a supported hypothesis, not proven.

In regard to this clonotype: As yet, its antigen is unknown.

TCRdb used MiXCR to reprocess the multiplex PCR reads, holding one entry per CDR3 protein. This table holds about 180,000 distinct CDR3 sequences, around a third found once. Germline lookup yields CDR1 LNHNV and CDR2 YYDKDF (reference sequence). V lost 3 bases and J lost 4, with 24 bases in between. The CDR3 consists of 18 residues. Samples came from axillary lymph nodes draining the breast cancer. This TCR was sampled from a female donor with breast cancer. Some clones in this sample may be carry-over from other donors' samples. Sequenced sample: axillary lymph node tissue. V gene TRBV15 combines with J gene TRBJ1-2; D is perhaps TRBD1 (5 bases). CDR3 sequence reads: CATSSSRTQGTSGYGYTF. In DNA, the CDR3 is TGTGCCACCAGCAGCTCTCGGACACAAGGGACCTCTGGCTATGGCTACACCTTC.